Below are 14 T cell receptor beta chains sequenced from a single sample in a study of blood T cell repertoires in COVID-19. Method: immunoSEQ multiplex PCR; TCRdb's copy keeps in-frame clones and lacks some. The sample yields more than 70,000 clones, 70% to 90% seen once. Sequenced input: peripheral blood. The receptors here all came from a man between 60 and 70 years old with acute or convalescent COVID-19.

This sequence joins TRBV20-1 and TRBJ2-3, with 7 bases aligning to TRBD1. Trimming took 6 bases from V and 6 from J; bases not matched to a gene: 3. The CDR3 is made up of 11 amino acids. The germline V gene encodes CDR1 DFQATT and CDR2 SNEGSKA (reference sequence). This CDR3 reads CSAETGDTQYF. Written as DNA, the CDR3 is TGCAGTGCGGAGACAGGGGATACGCAGTATTTT.

This clone was counted between two and nine times. The gene calls are TRBV12-3 or TRBV12-4 and TRBJ1-2; 11 bases are shared with TRBD1. Trimming at V came to 6 bases and at J to 8 bases, leaving 5 bases not matched to a gene. The CDR3 is 13 residues long. This chain's CDR3 is CASSLGQGGGYTF. The CDR3, as DNA: TGTGCCAGCAGCTTGGGACAGGGGGGCGGCTACACCTTC.

V usage is TRBV4-3 and J usage is TRBJ2-3; TRBD2 matches 8 bases. Germline assignment: CDR1 LGHNA and CDR2 YSLEER. J was trimmed by 6 bases and V by 0 bases; bases with no gene match: 8. The length of the CDR3 is 16 residues. For the CDR3, the DNA is TGCGCCAGCAGCCAAGAGGGGCGGGGGGAACGGGATACGCAGTATTTT. Translating gives CASSQEGRGERDTQYF.

V gene TRBV18 combines with J gene TRBJ1-5, with D maybe TRBD1 (6 bases). The V end was cut by 6 bases, the J end by 1 base, with 13 bases between. The CDR3 consists of 15 residues. The V gene's germline CDR1 is KGHSH and CDR2 LQKENI. The CDR3 is CASSYREGSNQPQHF. The CDR3 DNA reads TGTGCCAGCTCCTACAGGGAAGGGAGCAATCAGCCCCAGCATTTT. The full variable domain, with the rest looked up from reference TRBV18 and TRBJ1-5, is NAGVMQNPRHLVRRRGQEARLRCSPMKGHSHVYWYRQLPEEGLKFMVYLQKENIIDESGMPKERFSAEFPKEGPSILRIQQVVRGDSAAYFCASSYREGSNQPQHFGDGTRLSIL.

With regard to this clone: The junction shows a germline mismatch at one end, possibly a read error. The chain is built from TRBV6-5 and TRBJ2-5, with a possible D match to TRBD2 (5 bases). The CDR3 is 14 amino acids. CDR1 and CDR2 (germline): MNHEY, SVGAGI. The CDR3 DNA sequence: TGTGCCAGCAGTGACTCTAGCCGTCAAGAGACCCAGTACTTC. This translates into CASSDSSRQETQYF.

The chain recombines TRBV19 with TRBJ1-1; the D is unclear. V was shortened by 3 bases and J by 3 bases, with 5 bases between the two germline ends. Germline loops: CDR1 LNHDA, CDR2 SQIVND (reference sequence). There are 12 residues in the CDR3. DNA for the CDR3: TGTGCCAGTAGTATCTATGACACTGAAGCTTTCTTT. Its translation: CASSIYDTEAFF.

The rearrangement links TRBV25-1 to TRBJ1-6, with a tentative D call TRBD1 (5 bases). CDR1 is MGHDK and CDR2 is SYGVNS in the germline V gene. The ends were cut back, 3 bases at V and 13 bases at J, with 16 bases in the middle. The CDR3 length is 14 residues. DNA of the CDR3: TGTGCCAGCAGTGACTGGGGGGAGCCGTCGCCCCTCCACTTT. Amino acids: CASSDWGEPSPLHF.

This clone was seen only a few times. CDR3 nucleotides: TGTGCCAGCAGCTTCCGGGGGGGGGCCTCCTACGAGCAGTACTTC. Protein product: CASSFRGGASYEQYF. This chain uses TRBV5-4 with TRBJ2-7; 8 bases agree with TRBD2. Looked up from germline, CDR1 is SGHNT and CDR2 is YYREEE (reference sequence). V lost 2 bases and J lost 0; bases outside the gene matches: 4. CDR3 size: 15 residues.

The V and J genes are TRBV5-1 and TRBJ1-2; D gene ambiguous. The CDR3 sequence is 15 residues long. V was cut by 0 bases and J by 6 bases, with 15 bases left in between. Germline CDR1 is SGHRS and CDR2 is YFSETQ. CDR3 protein: CASSLEGLERNGYTF. CDR3 in DNA: TGCGCCAGCAGCTTGGAAGGACTAGAGAGGAATGGCTACACCTTC.

The V gene is TRBV10-3, the J gene TRBJ2-1; the D gene is possibly TRBD1 (6 bases). Germline V CDR1 and CDR2: ENHRY, SYGVKD. V lost 0 bases and J 4 bases, leaving 10 bases between the germline ends. The CDR3 spans 15 residues. CDR3 amino acids: CAISESGGTYNEQFF. In DNA, the CDR3 is TGTGCCATCAGTGAGTCAGGGGGTACGTACAATGAGCAGTTCTTC.

V and J are TRBV27 and TRBJ1-4; 7 bases match TRBD1. With V trimmed by 5 bases and J by 7 bases, 7 bases remained unmatched. Per the germline V gene, CDR1 is MNHEY and CDR2 is SMNVEV (reference sequence). The CDR3 spans 14 residues. The CDR3 nucleotides are TGTGCCAGCAGTATAAACAGGGGAGGTGAAAAACTGTTTTTT. As protein: CASSINRGGEKLFF.

The V gene is TRBV28, the J gene TRBJ2-5; 9 nucleotides align to TRBD1. Trimming removed 4 bases from V and 1 base from J; junction bases left unmatched: 7. CDR3 length equals 16 residues. Germline CDR1 MDHEN, CDR2 SYDVKM. Here the CDR3 DNA reads TGTGCCAGCAGTTCCCTCCGGGGACAGGGCCAAGAGACCCAGTACTTC. Translation gives CASSSLRGQGQETQYF.

The chain recombines TRBV3-1 (or the pseudogene TRBV3-2) with TRBJ2-2, with 10 positions matching TRBD2. CDR1 is LGHDT, CDR2 YNNKEL, per germline (reference sequence). Trimming cost V 0 bases and J 6 bases; bases outside gene matches: 7. The CDR3 extends over 17 amino acids. CDR3 residues: CASSQEPSGRGAGELFF. The CDR3 nucleotides are TGTGCCAGCAGCCAAGAGCCCAGCGGGAGGGGAGCCGGGGAGCTGTTTTTT.

V is TRBV5-6 and J is TRBJ1-1, with 7 bases fitting TRBD1. This CDR3 has 14 residues. CDR1 is SGHDT and CDR2 is YYEEEE in the germline V gene. After removal of 2 bases from V and 5 bases from J, the junction contained 6 bases not matched to a gene. This CDR3 is CASSLQGRQTEAFF. CDR3 in DNA: TGTGCCAGCAGCTTACAGGGGCGACAGACTGAAGCTTTCTTT.